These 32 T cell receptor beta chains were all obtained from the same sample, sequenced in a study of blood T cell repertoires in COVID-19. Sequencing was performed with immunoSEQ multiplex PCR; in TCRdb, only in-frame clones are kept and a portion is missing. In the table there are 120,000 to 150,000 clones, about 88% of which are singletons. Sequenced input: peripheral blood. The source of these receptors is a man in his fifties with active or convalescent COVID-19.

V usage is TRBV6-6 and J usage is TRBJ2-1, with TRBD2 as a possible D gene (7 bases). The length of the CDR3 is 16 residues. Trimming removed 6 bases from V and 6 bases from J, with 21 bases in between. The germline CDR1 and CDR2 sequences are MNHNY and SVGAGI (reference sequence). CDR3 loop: CASRSQSAGEGNEQFF. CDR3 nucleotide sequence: TGTGCCAGCAGATCCCAGTCGGCAGGGGAGGGCAATGAGCAGTTCTTC.

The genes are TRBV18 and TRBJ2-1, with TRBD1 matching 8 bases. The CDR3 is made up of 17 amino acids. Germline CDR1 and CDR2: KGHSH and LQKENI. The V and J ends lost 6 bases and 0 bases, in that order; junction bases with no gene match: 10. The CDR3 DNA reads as TGTGCCAGCTCGCCCAACGGGACAGGATTCTCCTACAATGAGCAGTTCTTC. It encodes CASSPNGTGFSYNEQFF.

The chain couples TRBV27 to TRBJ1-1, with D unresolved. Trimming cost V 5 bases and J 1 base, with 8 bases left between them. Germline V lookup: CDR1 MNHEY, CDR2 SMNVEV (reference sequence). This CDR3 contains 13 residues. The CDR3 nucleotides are TGTGCCAGCAGTCAGCGAGAGAACACTGAAGCTTTCTTT. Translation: CASSQRENTEAFF.

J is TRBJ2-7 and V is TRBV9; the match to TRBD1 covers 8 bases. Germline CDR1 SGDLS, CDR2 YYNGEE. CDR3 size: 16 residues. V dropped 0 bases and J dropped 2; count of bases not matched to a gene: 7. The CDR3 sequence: CASSVDGQGGTYEQYF. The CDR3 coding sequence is TGTGCCAGCAGCGTAGATGGACAGGGTGGGACCTACGAGCAGTACTTC.

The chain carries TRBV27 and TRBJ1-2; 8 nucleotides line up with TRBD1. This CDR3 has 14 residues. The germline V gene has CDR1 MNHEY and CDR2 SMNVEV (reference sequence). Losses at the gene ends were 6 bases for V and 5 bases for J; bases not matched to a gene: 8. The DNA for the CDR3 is TGTGCCAGCAGCTTCGGACAGGGTGGGTATGGCTACACCTTC. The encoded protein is CASSFGQGGYGYTF.

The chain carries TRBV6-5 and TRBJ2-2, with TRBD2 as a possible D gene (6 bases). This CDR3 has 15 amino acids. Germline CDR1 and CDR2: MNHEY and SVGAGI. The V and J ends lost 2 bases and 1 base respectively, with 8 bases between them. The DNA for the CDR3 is TGTGCCAGCAGTTACGCGGGAAGGAACACCGGGGAGCTGTTTTTT. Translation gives CASSYAGRNTGELFF.

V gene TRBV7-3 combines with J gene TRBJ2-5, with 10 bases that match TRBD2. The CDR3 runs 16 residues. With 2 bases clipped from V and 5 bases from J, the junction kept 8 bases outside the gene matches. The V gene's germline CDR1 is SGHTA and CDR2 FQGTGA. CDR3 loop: CASSLGRASGSETQYF. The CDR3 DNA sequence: TGTGCCAGCAGCTTAGGTCGGGCTAGCGGGAGCGAGACCCAGTACTTC.

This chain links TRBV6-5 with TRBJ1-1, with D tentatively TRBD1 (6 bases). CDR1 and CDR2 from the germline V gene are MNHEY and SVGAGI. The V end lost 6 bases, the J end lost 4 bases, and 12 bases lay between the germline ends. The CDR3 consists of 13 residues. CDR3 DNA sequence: TGTGCCAGCAGCCTTGGGGGCTTCACTGAAGCTTTCTTT. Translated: CASSLGGFTEAFF.

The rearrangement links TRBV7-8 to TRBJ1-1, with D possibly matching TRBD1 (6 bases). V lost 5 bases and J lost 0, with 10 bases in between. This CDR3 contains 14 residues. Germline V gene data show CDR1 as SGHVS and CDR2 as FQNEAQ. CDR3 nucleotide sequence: TGTGCCAGCAGCCACAGGGCCTTGAACACTGAAGCTTTCTTT. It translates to CASSHRALNTEAFF.

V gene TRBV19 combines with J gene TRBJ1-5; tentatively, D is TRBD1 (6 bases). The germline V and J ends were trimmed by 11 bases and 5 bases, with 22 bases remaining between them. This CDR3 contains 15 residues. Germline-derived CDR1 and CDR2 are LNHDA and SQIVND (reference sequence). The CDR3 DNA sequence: TGTGCCGCTCGACGAGGGGGGGGAAGTGATCAGCCCCAGCATTTT. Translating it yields CAARRGGGSDQPQHF.

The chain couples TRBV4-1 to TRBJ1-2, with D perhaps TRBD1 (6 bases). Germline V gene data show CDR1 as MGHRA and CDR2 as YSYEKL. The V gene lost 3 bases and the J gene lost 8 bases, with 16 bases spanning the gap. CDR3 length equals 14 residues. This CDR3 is CASSHRTVGEGYTF. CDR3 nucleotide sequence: TGCGCCAGCAGCCACCGGACAGTCGGGGAGGGCTACACCTTC.

The CDR3: CASSGQANYGYTF. For the CDR3, the DNA is TGTGCCAGCAGTGGTCAGGCCAACTATGGCTACACCTTC. The genes are TRBV2 and TRBJ1-2; D is undetermined. CDR1 SNHLY and CDR2 FYNNEI come from the germline V gene. There are 13 residues in the CDR3. Trimming shortened V by 4 bases and J by 2 bases, and 8 bases separated the two germline ends.

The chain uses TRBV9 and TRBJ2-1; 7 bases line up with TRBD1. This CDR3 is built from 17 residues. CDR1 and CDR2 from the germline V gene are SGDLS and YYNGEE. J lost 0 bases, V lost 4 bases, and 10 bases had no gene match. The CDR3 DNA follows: TGTGCCAGCAGCAATCCGACAGGGACCAGCTCCTACAATGAGCAGTTCTTC. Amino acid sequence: CASSNPTGTSSYNEQFF. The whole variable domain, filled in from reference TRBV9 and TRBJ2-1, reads DSGVTQTPKHLITATGQRVTLRCSPRSGDLSVYWYQQSLDQGLQFLIQYYNGEERAKGNILERFSAQQFPDLHSELNLSSLELGDSALYFCASSNPTGTSSYNEQFFGPGTRLTVL.

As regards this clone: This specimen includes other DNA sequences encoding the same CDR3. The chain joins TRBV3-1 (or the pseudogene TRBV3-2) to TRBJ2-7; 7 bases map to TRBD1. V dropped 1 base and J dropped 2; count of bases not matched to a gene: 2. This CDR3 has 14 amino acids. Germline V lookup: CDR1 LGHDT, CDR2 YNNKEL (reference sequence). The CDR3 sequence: CASSQGQGPYEQYF. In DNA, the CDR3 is TGTGCCAGCAGCCAAGGACAGGGACCCTACGAGCAGTACTTC.

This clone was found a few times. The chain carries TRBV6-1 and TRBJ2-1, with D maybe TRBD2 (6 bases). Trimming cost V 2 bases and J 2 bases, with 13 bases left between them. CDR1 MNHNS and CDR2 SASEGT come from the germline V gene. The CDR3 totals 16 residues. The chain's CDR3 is CASSEWGESTYNEQFF. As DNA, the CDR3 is TGTGCCAGCAGTGAATGGGGGGAGTCGACCTACAATGAGCAGTTCTTC.

CDR3 sequence reads: CASSSGQGNTIYF. CDR3 DNA: TGTGCCAGCAGCTCTGGACAGGGAAACACCATATATTTT. The genes are TRBV7-3 and TRBJ1-3, with D maybe TRBD1 (6 bases). The CDR3 sequence is 13 residues long. The V gene lost 4 bases and the J gene lost 4 bases, with 8 bases spanning the gap. Germline CDR1 reads SGHTA; CDR2 reads FQGTGA.

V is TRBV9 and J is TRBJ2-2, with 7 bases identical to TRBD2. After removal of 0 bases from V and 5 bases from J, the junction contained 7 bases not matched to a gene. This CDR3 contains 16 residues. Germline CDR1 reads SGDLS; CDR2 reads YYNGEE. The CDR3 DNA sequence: TGTGCCAGCAGCGTAGGAGGCGGGAGAAGTACCGGGGAGCTGTTTTTT. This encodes CASSVGGGRSTGELFF. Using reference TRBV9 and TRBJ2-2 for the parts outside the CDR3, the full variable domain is DSGVTQTPKHLITATGQRVTLRCSPRSGDLSVYWYQQSLDQGLQFLIQYYNGEERAKGNILERFSAQQFPDLHSELNLSSLELGDSALYFCASSVGGGRSTGELFFGEGSRLTVL.

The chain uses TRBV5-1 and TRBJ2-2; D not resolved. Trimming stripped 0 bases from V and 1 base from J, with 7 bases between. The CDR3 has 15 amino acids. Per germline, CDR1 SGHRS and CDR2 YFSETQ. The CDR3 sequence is CASSLGHQNTGELFF. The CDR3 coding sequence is TGCGCCAGCAGCTTGGGACACCAGAACACCGGGGAGCTGTTTTTT.

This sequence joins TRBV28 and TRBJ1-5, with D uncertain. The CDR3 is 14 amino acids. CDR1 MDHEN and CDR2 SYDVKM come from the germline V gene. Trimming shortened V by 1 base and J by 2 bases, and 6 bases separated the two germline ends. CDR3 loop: CASSLFQGNQPQHF. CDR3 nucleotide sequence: TGTGCCAGCAGTTTATTTCAGGGCAATCAGCCCCAGCATTTT.

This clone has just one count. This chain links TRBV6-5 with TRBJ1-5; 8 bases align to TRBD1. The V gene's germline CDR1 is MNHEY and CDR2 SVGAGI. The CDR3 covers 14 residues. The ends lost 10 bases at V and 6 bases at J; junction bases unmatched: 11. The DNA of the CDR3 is TGTGCCACCGAGTCAGGGGGCATCACTCAGCCCCAGCATTTT. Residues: CATESGGITQPQHF.

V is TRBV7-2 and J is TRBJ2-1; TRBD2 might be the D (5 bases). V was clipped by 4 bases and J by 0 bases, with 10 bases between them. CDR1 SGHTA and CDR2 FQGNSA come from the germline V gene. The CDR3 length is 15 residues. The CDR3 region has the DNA TGTGCCAGCAGCTATCAGACTAACTCCTACAATGAGCAGTTCTTC. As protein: CASSYQTNSYNEQFF.

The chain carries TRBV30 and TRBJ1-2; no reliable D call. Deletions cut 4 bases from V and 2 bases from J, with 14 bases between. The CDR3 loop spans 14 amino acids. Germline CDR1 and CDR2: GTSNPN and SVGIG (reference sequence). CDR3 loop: CAWKAAGSNYGYTF. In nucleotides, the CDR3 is TGTGCCTGGAAGGCTGCGGGCTCGAACTATGGCTACACCTTC.

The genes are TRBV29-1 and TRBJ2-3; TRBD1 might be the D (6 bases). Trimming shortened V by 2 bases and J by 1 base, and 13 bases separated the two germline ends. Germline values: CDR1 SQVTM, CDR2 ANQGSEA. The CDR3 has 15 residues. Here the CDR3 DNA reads TGCAGCGTTGAATCCCAGGGGAAGGGCACAGATACGCAGTATTTT. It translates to CSVESQGKGTDTQYF.

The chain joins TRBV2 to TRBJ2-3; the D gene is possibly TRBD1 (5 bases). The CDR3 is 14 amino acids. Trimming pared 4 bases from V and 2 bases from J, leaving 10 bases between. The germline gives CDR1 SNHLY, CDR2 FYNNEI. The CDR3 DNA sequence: TGTGCCAGCAGTGTTTTGGGGCCCACAGATACGCAGTATTTT. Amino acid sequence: CASSVLGPTDTQYF.

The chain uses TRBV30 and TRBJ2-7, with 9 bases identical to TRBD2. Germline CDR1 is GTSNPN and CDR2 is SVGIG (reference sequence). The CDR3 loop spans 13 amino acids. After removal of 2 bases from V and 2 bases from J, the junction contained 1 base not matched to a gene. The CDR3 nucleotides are TGTGCCTGGAGTATAGCGGGGGCCTACGAGCAGTACTTC. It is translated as CAWSIAGAYEQYF.

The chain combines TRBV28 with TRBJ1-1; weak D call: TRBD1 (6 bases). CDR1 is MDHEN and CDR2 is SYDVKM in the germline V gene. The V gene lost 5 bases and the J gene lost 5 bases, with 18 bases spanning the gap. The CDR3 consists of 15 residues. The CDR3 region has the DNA TGTGCCAGCAGTGCTAAGAACAGGGCCGTAACTGAAGCTTTCTTT. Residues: CASSAKNRAVTEAFF.

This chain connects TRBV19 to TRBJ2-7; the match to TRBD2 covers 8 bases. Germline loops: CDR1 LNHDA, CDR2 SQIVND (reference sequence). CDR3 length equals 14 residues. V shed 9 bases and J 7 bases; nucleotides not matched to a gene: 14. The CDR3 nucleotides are TGTGCCAGCCGAATGGTAGCGGGAATGCGAGAGCAGTACTTC. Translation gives CASRMVAGMREQYF. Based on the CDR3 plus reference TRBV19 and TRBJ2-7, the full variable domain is DGGITQSPKYLFRKEGQNVTLSCEQNLNHDAMYWYRQDPGQGLRLIYYSQIVNDFQKGDIAEGYSVSREKKESFPLTVTSAQKNPTAFYLCASRMVAGMREQYFGPGTRLTVT.

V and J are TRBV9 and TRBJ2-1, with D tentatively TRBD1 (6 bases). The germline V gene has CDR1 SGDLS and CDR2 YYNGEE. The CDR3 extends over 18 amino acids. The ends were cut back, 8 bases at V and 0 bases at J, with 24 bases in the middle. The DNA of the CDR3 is TGTGCCAGTTCGCGCGACAGGAGTACGATGAGCTCCTACAATGAGCAGTTCTTC. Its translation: CASSRDRSTMSSYNEQFF.

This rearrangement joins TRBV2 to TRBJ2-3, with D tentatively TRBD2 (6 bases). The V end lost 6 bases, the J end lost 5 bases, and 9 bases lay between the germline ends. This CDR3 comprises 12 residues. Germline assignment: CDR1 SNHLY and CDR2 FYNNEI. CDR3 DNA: TGTGCCAGCAGCCCGGAGGGAGATACGCAGTATTTT. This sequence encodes CASSPEGDTQYF.

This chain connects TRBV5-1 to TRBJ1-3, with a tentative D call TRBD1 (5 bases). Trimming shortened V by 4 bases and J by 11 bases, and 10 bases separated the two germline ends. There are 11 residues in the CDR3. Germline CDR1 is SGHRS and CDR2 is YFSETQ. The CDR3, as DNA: TGCGCCAGCAGCAAGGACAACGCCATATATTTT. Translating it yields CASSKDNAIYF.

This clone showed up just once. The CDR3 DNA reads TGTGCCAGCAGCCAGGGGAAAATTAGTGAGCAGTTCTTC. It translates to CASSQGKISEQFF. This chain links TRBV9 with TRBJ2-1; a possible D gene is TRBD1 (6 bases). Trimming cost V 4 bases and J 9 bases, with 14 bases left between them. The CDR3 runs 13 residues. CDR1 is SGDLS and CDR2 is YYNGEE in the germline V gene.

DNA of the CDR3: TGTGCCAGCAGAGCCGGGGTTCCTGGAAACACCATATATTTT. It encodes CASRAGVPGNTIYF. The rearrangement joins TRBV28 to TRBJ1-3; D uncertain. CDR1 and CDR2 from the germline V gene are MDHEN and SYDVKM. The CDR3 sequence is 14 residues long. Between the trimmed V and J ends, which lost 6 bases and 2 bases, there was a span of 11 bases. The variable domain in full, with the rest retrieved from reference TRBV28 and TRBJ1-3, is DVKVTQSSRYLVKRTGEKVFLECVQDMDHENMFWYRQDPGLGLRLIYFSYDVKMKEKGDIPEGYSVSREKKERFSLILESASTNQTSMYLCASRAGVPGNTIYFGEGSWLTVV.